This T cell receptor beta chain was identified in a study of identical twins. Study results and limitations: These conclusions were based on statistical analysis (cross-sectional, not following the same donors).

This clonotype occurred many times. Its specificity is unknown. This CDR3 has 15 amino acids. The ends were cut back, 3 bases at V and 0 bases at J, with 12 bases in the middle. The germline V gene has CDR1 SGDLS and CDR2 YYNGEE. Each cDNA held unique molecular identifiers, and template switching gave it a universal primer site. In TCRdb, the 5' RACE reads were re-called with MiXCR into one record per CDR3 protein. The table includes fewer than 650,000 distinct CDR3 sequences, roughly 7.1% detected once. In addition, the sample was reused for a study of yellow fever vaccine responses in identical twins.

The receptor was isolated from a woman under 30 in good health. The chain joins TRBV9 to TRBJ1-2, with a weak D call TRBD1 (6 bases). The material sequenced was PBMCs. CDR3 bases: TGTGCCAGCAGCGGTGGACAGTCCTCTAACTATGGCTACACCTTC. This encodes CASSGGQSSNYGYTF.